The 16 T cell receptor beta chains in this list originate from one sample, sequenced in a study of blood T cells in healthy people across ages. The authors ran a second PCR of 7 to 11 cycles using a sample-barcoded 5' primer and a J-beta primer mix. From the 5' RACE reads, TCRdb called clonotypes with MiXCR, one entry per CDR3 protein. In the table there are 1,500,000 or so distinct CDR3 sequences, roughly two fifths of which are singletons. The sample comprised blood. The receptors were sampled from a woman aged 18-29 years in good health.

The chain carries TRBV20-1 and TRBJ1-2; possibly TRBD1 for D (6 bases). V was shortened by 0 bases and J by 7 bases, with 15 bases between the two germline ends. CDR1 DFQATT and CDR2 SNEGSKA come from the germline V gene (reference sequence). The CDR3 is 14 amino acids. Here the CDR3 DNA reads TGCAGTGCTAGAGATAGCAAACAGGGCTCTGGCTACACCTTC. Its protein product is CSARDSKQGSGYTF.

This clonotype was observed a few times. The rearrangement joins TRBV5-1 to TRBJ1-2, with 7 positions matching TRBD1. V shed 3 bases, J shed 4 bases, and the junction held 9 bases outside the gene matches. The CDR3 spans 15 residues. The germline V gene encodes CDR1 SGHRS and CDR2 YFSETQ. CDR3 in DNA: TGCGCCAGCAGCTATGGTGACAGGGTCCCCTATGGCTACACCTTC. Protein sequence: CASSYGDRVPYGYTF. The whole variable domain, remainder taken from reference TRBV5-1 and TRBJ1-2, is KAGVTQTPRYLIKTRGQQVTLSCSPISGHRSVSWYQQTPGQGLQFLFEYFSETQRNKGNFPGRFSGRQFSNSRSEMNVSTLELGDSALYLCASSYGDRVPYGYTFGSGTRLTVV.

Comment on this clonotype: This could be a read error, since a much larger clone is one nucleotide away. This chain links TRBV12-3 or TRBV12-4 with TRBJ2-1; D might be TRBD1 (6 bases). The DNA matches TRBJ2-7 better at its end, which makes the J call doubtful. The length of the CDR3 is 15 residues. DNA for the CDR3: TGTGCCAGCAGCCTACAGGGCGGCTCCTACAATGAGCAGTACTTC. Its translation is CASSLQGGSYNEQYF.

The chain has TRBV3-1 and TRBJ2-1; possibly TRBD2 for D (6 bases). The CDR3 loop spans 14 amino acids. Trimming pared 4 bases from V and 13 bases from J, leaving 20 bases between. Germline CDR1 reads LGHDT; CDR2 reads YNNKEL (reference sequence). CDR3: CASSLGGFIETQFF. CDR3 nucleotide sequence: TGTGCCAGCAGCCTCGGGGGATTTATAGAGACCCAGTTCTTC.

V usage is TRBV20-1 and J usage is TRBJ2-7, with D possibly TRBD2 on 6 matching bases. The CDR3 length is 15 residues. Trimming stripped 6 bases from V and 2 bases from J, with 20 bases between. Looked up from germline, CDR1 is DFQATT and CDR2 is SNEGSKA (reference sequence). In DNA, the CDR3 is TGCAGTGCCTCAGCGGGCAGCCCTGGCCCCTACGAGCAGTACTTC. This sequence encodes CSASAGSPGPYEQYF.

V usage is TRBV7-2 and J usage is TRBJ2-7, with D possibly being TRBD1 (6 bases). Looked up from germline, CDR1 is SGHTA and CDR2 is FQGNSA. The CDR3 extends over 16 amino acids. Trimming took 3 bases from V and 3 from J, leaving 18 bases between them. This CDR3 reads CASSLRLQGNFYEQYF. In nucleotides, the CDR3 is TGTGCCAGCAGCTTGAGGCTACAGGGTAATTTCTACGAGCAGTACTTC.

The chain combines TRBV5-1 with TRBJ2-3; 10 bases are a match to TRBD2. The V segment lost 4 bases and the J segment 2 bases; nucleotides outside the gene matches: 4. Germline assignment: CDR1 SGHRS and CDR2 YFSETQ. This CDR3 spans 15 amino acids. This CDR3 is CASSQGTSDTDTQYF. The CDR3 DNA is TGCGCCAGCAGCCAAGGGACTAGCGACACAGATACGCAGTATTTT.

Remarks on this clonotype: This may arise from a read error, as a much more abundant clone is one base away. The V and J genes are TRBV20-1 and TRBJ2-7, with D possibly matching TRBD2 (5 bases). CDR3 size: 14 residues. Germline CDR1 and CDR2: DFQATT and SNEGSKA (reference sequence). Trimming took off 5 bases at V and 3 bases at J, with 17 bases between the two ends. CDR3 in DNA: TGCAGTGCTGGCCCGCCTGACGGGATCTACGAGCAGTACTTC. Its protein is CSAGPPDGIYEQYF.

The J gene is TRBJ2-3, the V gene TRBV6-2 or TRBV6-3; D is uncertain. CDR1 is MNHEY and CDR2 is SVGEGT in the germline V gene. Deletions cut 10 bases from V and 3 bases from J, with 8 bases between. There are 11 residues in the CDR3. The CDR3 protein is CATSGTDTQYF. The CDR3 DNA is TGTGCCACCTCCGGAACAGATACGCAGTATTTT.

This clonotype was seen just once. This clone may be a read error of a much larger clone one base away. The CDR3 region is CASSFGAQPQHF. The DNA for the CDR3 is TGTGCCAGCAGTTTCGGGGCTCAGCCCCAGCATTTT. The chain employs TRBV12-3 or TRBV12-4 and TRBJ1-5; D is perhaps TRBD1 (5 bases). V lost 3 bases, J lost 6 bases, and 6 bases lay in between. There are 12 residues in the CDR3.

The chain employs TRBV19 and TRBJ2-1; D might be TRBD1 (5 bases). The CDR3 spans 15 residues. Per germline, CDR1 LNHDA and CDR2 SQIVND (reference sequence). Trimming removed 6 bases from V and 4 bases from J, with 16 bases in between. In DNA, the CDR3 is TGTGCCAGTAGCCCGGACAAGATTTTTTACAATGAGCAGTTCTTC. As protein: CASSPDKIFYNEQFF.

The genes are TRBV15 and TRBJ1-2, with 10 bases identical to TRBD1. The J segment lost 8 bases and the V segment lost 4 bases, leaving 13 bases of the junction unmatched. The germline V gene encodes CDR1 LNHNV and CDR2 YYDKDF (reference sequence). The CDR3 is 16 amino acids. The CDR3 sequence: CATSKQIGQGGEGYTF. The CDR3 bases are TGTGCCACCAGCAAACAAATCGGACAGGGGGGAGAGGGCTACACCTTC.

This chain uses TRBV4-1 with TRBJ1-2, with D tentatively TRBD1 (5 bases). Germline CDR1 reads MGHRA; CDR2 reads YSYEKL. This CDR3 comprises 14 residues. V was clipped by 0 bases and J by 7 bases, with 12 bases between them. The CDR3 reads CASSQDSGHGGYTF. As DNA, the CDR3 is TGCGCCAGCAGCCAAGATTCGGGGCACGGTGGCTACACCTTC.

This sequence joins TRBV27 and TRBJ2-1, with 8 positions matching TRBD2. This CDR3 is built from 13 residues. Germline CDR1 and CDR2: MNHEY and SMNVEV (reference sequence). Trimming at V came to 5 bases and at J to 7 bases, leaving 4 bases not matched to a gene. The CDR3 region is CASSQLAVNEQFF. Written as DNA, the CDR3 is TGTGCCAGCAGTCAACTAGCGGTTAATGAGCAGTTCTTC.

There are a few counts of this clonotype. The chain links TRBV21-1 to TRBJ2-7; the DNA was not compared with TRBD1, the D call given in the table. TRBV21-1 is given as a pseudogene. There are 14 residues in the CDR3. The CDR3 DNA reads TGTGCCAGCAGCAAGGAGGAAGGGGGCTACGAGCAGTACTTC. Residues: CASSKEEGGYEQYF.

The rearrangement joins TRBV4-1 to TRBJ2-3, with TRBD2 matching 9 bases. CDR1 and CDR2 from the germline V gene are MGHRA and YSYEKL. With 4 bases clipped from V and 7 bases from J, the junction kept 15 bases outside the gene matches. The CDR3 covers 17 residues. The CDR3 nucleotides are TGCGCCAGCAGCCGAGGAAGGCCCAGCGGGGGGCCTAATACGCAGTATTTT. Translated, it gives CASSRGRPSGGPNTQYF.